The source of this T cell receptor beta chain is a study of cytomegalovirus exposure and HLA in healthy donors. Across the whole study: Early on, a data release was issued that held 80 million or so unique TCRs from HLA-typed donors.

The primer mix had 60 Vbeta and 13 Jbeta primers. The table came from immunoSEQ multiplex PCR; TCRdb's copy has only in-frame clones and leaves some out. Among about 130,000 clones, 83% were seen once, and the ten largest hold about 3.5%. Study-level results: What TCR beta sequences reportedly achieved was accurate prediction of HLA-A and HLA-B alleles in most subjects. TCR beta chains numbering 164 were designated cytomegalovirus-associated.

Germline V lookup: CDR1 SEHNR, CDR2 FQNEAQ (reference sequence). The CDR3 is made up of 15 amino acids. V lost 5 bases and J 5 bases, leaving 15 bases between the germline ends. A note on this clone: Its antigen is unidentified.

This sequence joins TRBV7-9 and TRBJ2-2; D is possibly TRBD2 (5 bases). The sequenced material came from PBMCs. The TCR sequence derives from a middle-aged woman in good health and CMV-seropositive. CDR3: CASSPPWRSTGELFF. The CDR3 nucleotides read TGTGCCAGCAGCCCCCCGTGGAGGAGTACCGGGGAGCTGTTTTTT.